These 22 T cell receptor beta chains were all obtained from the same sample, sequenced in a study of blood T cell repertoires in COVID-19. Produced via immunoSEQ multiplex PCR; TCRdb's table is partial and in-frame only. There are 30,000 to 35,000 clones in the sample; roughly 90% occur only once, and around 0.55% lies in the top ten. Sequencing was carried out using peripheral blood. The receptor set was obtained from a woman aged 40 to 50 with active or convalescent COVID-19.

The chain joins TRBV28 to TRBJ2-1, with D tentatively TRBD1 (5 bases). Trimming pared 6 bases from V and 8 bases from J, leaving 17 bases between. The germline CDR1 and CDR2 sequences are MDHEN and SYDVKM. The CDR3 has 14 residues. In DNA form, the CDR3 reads TGTGCCAGCAGCCCCGTCCAGGGTAGGGATGAGCAGTTCTTC. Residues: CASSPVQGRDEQFF.

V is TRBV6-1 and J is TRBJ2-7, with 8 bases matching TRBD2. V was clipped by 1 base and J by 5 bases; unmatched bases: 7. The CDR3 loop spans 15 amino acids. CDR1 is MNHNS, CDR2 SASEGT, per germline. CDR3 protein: CASSEGAGGPDEQYF. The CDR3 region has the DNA TGTGCCAGCAGTGAAGGGGCGGGGGGCCCCGACGAGCAGTACTTC.

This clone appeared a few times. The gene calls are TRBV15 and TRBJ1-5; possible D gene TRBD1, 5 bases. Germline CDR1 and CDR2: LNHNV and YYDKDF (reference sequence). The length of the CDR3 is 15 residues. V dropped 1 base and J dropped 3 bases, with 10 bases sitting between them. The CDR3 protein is CATSRGDRLNQPQHF. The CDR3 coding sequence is TGTGCCACCAGCAGAGGCGACAGACTCAATCAGCCCCAGCATTTT. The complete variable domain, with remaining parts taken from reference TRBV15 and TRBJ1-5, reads DAMVIQNPRYQVTQFGKPVTLSCSQTLNHNVMYWYQQKSSQAPKLLFHYYDKDFNNEADTPDNFQSRRPNTSFCFLDIRSPGLGDTAMYLCATSRGDRLNQPQHFGDGTRLSIL.

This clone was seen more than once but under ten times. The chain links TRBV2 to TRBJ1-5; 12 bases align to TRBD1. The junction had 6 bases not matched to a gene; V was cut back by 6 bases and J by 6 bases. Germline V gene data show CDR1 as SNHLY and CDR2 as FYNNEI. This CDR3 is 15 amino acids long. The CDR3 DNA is TGTGCCAGCAGCTTGGGACAGGGGGCATTTCAGCCCCAGCATTTT. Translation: CASSLGQGAFQPQHF.

In DNA, the CDR3 is TGCGCCAGCAGCGCCCGGGCGACGGACAGGGACTATGGCTACACCTTC. Protein product: CASSARATDRDYGYTF. The gene calls are TRBV4-3 and TRBJ1-2, with 8 bases matching TRBD1. With 5 bases clipped from V and 3 bases from J, the junction kept 11 bases outside the gene matches. There are 16 residues in the CDR3. Germline CDR1 LGHNA, CDR2 YSLEER.

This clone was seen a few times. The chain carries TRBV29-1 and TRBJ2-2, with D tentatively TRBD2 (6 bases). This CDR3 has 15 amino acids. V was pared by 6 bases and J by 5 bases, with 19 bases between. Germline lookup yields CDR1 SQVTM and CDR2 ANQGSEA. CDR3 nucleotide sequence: TGCAGCGTCCTAACGGGACGGGCGGGGACCGGGGAGCTGTTTTTT. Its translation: CSVLTGRAGTGELFF.

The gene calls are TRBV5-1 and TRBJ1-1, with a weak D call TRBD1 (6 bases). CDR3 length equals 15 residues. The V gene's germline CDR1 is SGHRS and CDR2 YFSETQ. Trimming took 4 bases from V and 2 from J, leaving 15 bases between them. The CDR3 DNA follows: TGCGCCAGCAGCAGGCCCGGACAGTTTAACACTGAAGCTTTCTTT. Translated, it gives CASSRPGQFNTEAFF.

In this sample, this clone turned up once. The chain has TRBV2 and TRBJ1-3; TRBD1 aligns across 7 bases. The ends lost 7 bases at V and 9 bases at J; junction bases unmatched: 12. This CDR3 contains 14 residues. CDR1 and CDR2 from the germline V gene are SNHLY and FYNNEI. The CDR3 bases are TGTGCCAGCACCAGGGACAGTACCGTTGGCACCATATATTTT. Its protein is CASTRDSTVGTIYF.

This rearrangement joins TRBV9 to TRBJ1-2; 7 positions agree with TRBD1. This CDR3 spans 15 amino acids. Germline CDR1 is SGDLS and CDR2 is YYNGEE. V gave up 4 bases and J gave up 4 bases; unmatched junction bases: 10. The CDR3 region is CASSPESDRPYGYTF. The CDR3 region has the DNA TGTGCCAGCAGCCCAGAGTCGGACAGGCCCTATGGCTACACCTTC.

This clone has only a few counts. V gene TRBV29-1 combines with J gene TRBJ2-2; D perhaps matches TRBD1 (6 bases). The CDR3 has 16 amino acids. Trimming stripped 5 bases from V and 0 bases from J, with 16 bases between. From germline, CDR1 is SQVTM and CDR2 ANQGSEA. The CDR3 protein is CSVRYQGKSNTGELFF. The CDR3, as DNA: TGCAGCGTTCGATACCAGGGGAAATCGAACACCGGGGAGCTGTTTTTT.

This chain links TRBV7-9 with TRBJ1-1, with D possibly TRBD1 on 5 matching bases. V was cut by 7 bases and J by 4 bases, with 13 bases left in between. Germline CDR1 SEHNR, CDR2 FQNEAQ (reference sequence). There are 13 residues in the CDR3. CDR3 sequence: CASTPSGGTEAFF. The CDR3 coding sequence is TGTGCCAGCACCCCCTCGGGGGGCACTGAAGCTTTCTTT. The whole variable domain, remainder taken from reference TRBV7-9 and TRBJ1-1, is DTGVSQNPRHKITKRGQNVTFRCDPISEHNRLYWYRQTLGQGPEFLTYFQNEAQLEKSRLLSDRFSAERPKGSFSTLEIQRTEQGDSAMYLCASTPSGGTEAFFGQGTRLTVV.

In DNA, the CDR3 is TGTGCCAGCAGTTATTCCGGGACTAGCGGGAAGACGACCGGGGAGCTGTTTTTT. This sequence encodes CASSYSGTSGKTTGELFF. The V and J genes are TRBV6-2 or TRBV6-3 and TRBJ2-2, with TRBD2 identical over 13 bases. The V and J ends lost 3 bases and 5 bases, in that order; junction bases with no gene match: 9. Germline V gene data show CDR1 as MNHEY and CDR2 as SVGEGT. CDR3 size: 18 residues.

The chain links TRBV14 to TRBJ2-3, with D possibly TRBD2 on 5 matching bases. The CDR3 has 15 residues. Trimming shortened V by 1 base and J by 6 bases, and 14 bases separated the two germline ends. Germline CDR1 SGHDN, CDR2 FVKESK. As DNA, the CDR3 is TGTGCCAGCAGCCAAGTCGGGGTCGCGAAGGATACGCAGTATTTT. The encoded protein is CASSQVGVAKDTQYF.

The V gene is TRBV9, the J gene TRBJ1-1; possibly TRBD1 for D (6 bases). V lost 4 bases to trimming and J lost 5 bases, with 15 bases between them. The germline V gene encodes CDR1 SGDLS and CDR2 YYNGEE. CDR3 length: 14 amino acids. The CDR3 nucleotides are TGTGCCAGCAGCCCCAGCAGGGGAAGAACTGAAGCTTTCTTT. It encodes CASSPSRGRTEAFF.

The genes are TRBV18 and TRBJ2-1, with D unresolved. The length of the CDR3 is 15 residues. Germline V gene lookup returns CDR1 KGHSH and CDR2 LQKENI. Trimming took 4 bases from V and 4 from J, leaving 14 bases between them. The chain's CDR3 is CASSLTADQYNEQFF. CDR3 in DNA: TGTGCCAGCTCACTCACCGCAGATCAATACAATGAGCAGTTCTTC.

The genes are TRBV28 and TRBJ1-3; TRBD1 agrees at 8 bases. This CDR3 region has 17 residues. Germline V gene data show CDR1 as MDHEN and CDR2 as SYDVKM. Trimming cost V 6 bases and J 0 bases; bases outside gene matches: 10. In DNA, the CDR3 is TGTGCCAGCAGACTCCCCCGGACAGGGAGCTCTGGAAACACCATATATTTT. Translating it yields CASRLPRTGSSGNTIYF.

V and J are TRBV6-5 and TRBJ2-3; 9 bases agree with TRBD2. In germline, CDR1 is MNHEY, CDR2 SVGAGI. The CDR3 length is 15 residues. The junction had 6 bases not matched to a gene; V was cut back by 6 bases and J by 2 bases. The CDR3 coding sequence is TGTGCCAGCAGGCTAGCGGGACCCCCCACAGATACGCAGTATTTT. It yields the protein CASRLAGPPTDTQYF.

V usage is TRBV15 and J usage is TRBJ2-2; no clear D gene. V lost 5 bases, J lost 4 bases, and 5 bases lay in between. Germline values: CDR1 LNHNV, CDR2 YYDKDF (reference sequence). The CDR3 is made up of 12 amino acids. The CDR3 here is CATSWLTGELFF. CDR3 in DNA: TGTGCCACCAGCTGGCTCACCGGGGAGCTGTTTTTT.

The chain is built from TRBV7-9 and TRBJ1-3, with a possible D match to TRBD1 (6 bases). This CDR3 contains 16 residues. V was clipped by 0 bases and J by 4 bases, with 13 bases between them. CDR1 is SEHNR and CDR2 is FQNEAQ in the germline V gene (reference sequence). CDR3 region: CASSLALQGKGNTIYF. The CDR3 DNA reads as TGTGCCAGCAGCTTAGCGCTACAGGGTAAAGGAAACACCATATATTTT.

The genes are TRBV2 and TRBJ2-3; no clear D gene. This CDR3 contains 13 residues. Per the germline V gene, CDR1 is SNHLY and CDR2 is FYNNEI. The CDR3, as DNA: TGTGTTTCAATTGTGGCTAGCACAGATACGCAGTATTTT. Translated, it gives CVSIVASTDTQYF.

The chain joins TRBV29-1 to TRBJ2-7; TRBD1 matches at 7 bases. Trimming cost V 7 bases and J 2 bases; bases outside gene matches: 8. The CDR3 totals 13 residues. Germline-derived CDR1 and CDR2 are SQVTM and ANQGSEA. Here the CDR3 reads CSAGTGTAYEQYF. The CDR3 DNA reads TGCAGCGCCGGAACCGGGACAGCCTACGAGCAGTACTTC.

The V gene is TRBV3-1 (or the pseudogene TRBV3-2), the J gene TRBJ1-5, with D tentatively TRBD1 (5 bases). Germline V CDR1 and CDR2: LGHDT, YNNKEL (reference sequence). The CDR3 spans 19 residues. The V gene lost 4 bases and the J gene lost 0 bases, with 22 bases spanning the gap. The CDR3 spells CASSPNRGGRTYSNQPQHF. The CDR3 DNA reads TGTGCCAGCAGCCCAAATCGGGGGGGTAGGACCTATAGCAATCAGCCCCAGCATTTT.